This T cell receptor (beta chain) appears in the sequencing data of a study of cytomegalovirus exposure and HLA in healthy donors. PCR employed 60 Vbeta and 13 Jbeta primers. Sequencing used immunoSEQ multiplex PCR; TCRdb keeps in-frame clones, though not all of them. The repertoire has more than 150,000 clones, roughly four fifths of them found once; the top ten carry 1.5% to 2%. The germline CDR1 and CDR2 sequences are MRHNA and SNTAGT. Trimming stripped 6 bases from V and 3 bases from J, with 13 bases between. The CDR3 is 14 amino acids. Sequencing input: PBMCs. The chain links TRBV6-4 to TRBJ2-3; the D gene is possibly TRBD1 (5 bases). This clonotype was sampled from a man aged 18 to 29 in good health and CMV-seronegative. CDR3 residues: CASSTDRGTDTQYF. CDR3 nucleotides: TGTGCCAGCAGCACTGACAGAGGAACAGATACGCAGTATTTT.